The source of this T cell receptor (beta chain) is a study of blood T cell repertoires in COVID-19. Study-wide background: Acute-phase and convalescent COVID-19 samples originated in the United States, Italy and Spain. PBMCs, B-cell-depleted T cells, or T cells were the source of the cDNA or gDNA that made up the material.

The CDR3 runs to 17 residues. The ends lost 3 bases at V and 3 bases at J; junction bases unmatched: 10. CDR1 and CDR2 from the germline V gene are SGHKS and YYEKEE (reference sequence). In the source study's methods: Estimated nucleated cell counts came from reference gene primer amplification. Sequenced by immunoSEQ multiplex PCR; TCRdb stores in-frame clones only, minus some. For V, J and clone size, that table is used; D and trimming come from the DNA. The sample includes about 150,000 clones, about nine tenths of them seen just once. The genes are TRBV5-5 and TRBJ2-1, with 9 positions matching TRBD1. The receptor comes from a woman in her 70s with acute or convalescent COVID-19. Sequencing was performed on peripheral blood. CDR3 in amino acids: CASSSDVTGGSYNEQFF. DNA for the CDR3: TGTGCCAGCAGCTCGGACGTTACAGGGGGCAGCTACAATGAGCAGTTCTTC. The whole variable domain, remainder taken from reference TRBV5-5 and TRBJ2-1, is DAGVTQSPTHLIKTRGQQVTLRCSPISGHKSVSWYQQVLGQGPQFIFQYYEKEERGRGNFPDRFSARQFPNYSSELNVNALLLGDSALYLCASSSDVTGGSYNEQFFGPGTRLTVL.